The sequence of this T cell receptor (beta chain) was determined in a study of shared clonotypes between healthy human individuals. Details on this clone: The target antigen is unknown.

Clones were read by immunoSEQ multiplex PCR, and TCRdb kept only the in-frame ones, dropping some. Here the sample spans 2 million to 2.5 million clones, roughly 93% being singletons. From germline, CDR1 is SGHDT and CDR2 YYEEEE. After removal of 0 bases from V and 6 bases from J, the junction contained 6 bases not matched to a gene. The CDR3 covers 15 residues. The study, taken as a whole, reports: Few donors limited the genetic and exposure-history diversity represented. Rarefaction revealed incomplete sorted-subset sequencing despite large depth.

The sequenced sample was naive CD4+ T cells from PBMCs. Subset noted: CD45RA+ positively selected. The rearrangement joins TRBV5-6 to TRBJ2-1; 7 nucleotides agree with TRBD2. The origin of this receptor is a man between 18 and 35 years old in good health. Some clones in this sample may be carry-over from other donors' samples. The CDR3 sequence: CASSLGTSFTNEQFF. The CDR3 DNA reads as TGTGCCAGCAGCTTGGGGACTAGTTTTACCAATGAGCAGTTCTTC. Combining the CDR3 with reference TRBV5-6 and TRBJ2-1 gives the whole variable domain DAGVTQSPTHLIKTRGQQVTLRCSPKSGHDTVSWYQQALGQGPQFIFQYYEEEERQRGNFPDRFSGHQFPNYSSELNVNALLLGDSALYLCASSLGTSFTNEQFFGPGTRLTVL.